What follows are 20 T cell receptor beta chains derived from one specimen sequenced in a study of cytomegalovirus exposure and HLA in healthy donors. It was with 60 Vbeta and 13 Jbeta primers that the PCR ran. Clones were sequenced by immunoSEQ multiplex PCR, and TCRdb holds only the in-frame ones, with some missing. The sample has fewer than 200,000 clones, 80% seen once. Specimen: PBMCs. Receptor source: a boy younger than 18 in good health and CMV-seronegative.

This clone was recorded a few times. The chain carries TRBV7-2 and TRBJ1-1; D may be TRBD1 (5 bases). The V end was cut by 3 bases, the J end by 5 bases, with 10 bases between. CDR3 length equals 13 residues. Germline V gene lookup returns CDR1 SGHTA and CDR2 FQGNSA. DNA for the CDR3: TGTGCCAGCAGCTTTCGTGGGGGGACTGAAGCTTTCTTT. This sequence encodes CASSFRGGTEAFF.

In its sample, this clone was seen once. The chain uses TRBV18 and TRBJ2-5, with 8 bases matching TRBD2. The CDR3 covers 17 residues. The V and J ends lost 0 bases and 3 bases, in that order; junction bases with no gene match: 9. The germline gives CDR1 KGHSH, CDR2 LQKENI. This CDR3 reads CASSPPSGEAGEETQYF. CDR3 in DNA: TGTGCCAGCTCACCACCGTCCGGGGAAGCGGGAGAAGAGACCCAGTACTTC.

This clone has just one count. The chain employs TRBV29-1 and TRBJ2-1; TRBD2 aligns across 12 bases. Germline V CDR1 and CDR2: SQVTM, ANQGSEA. V was clipped by 7 bases and J by 6 bases; unmatched bases: 7. The CDR3 contains 14 residues. The CDR3 nucleotides are TGCAGCGCCAACCTAGCGGGAGGGGCCAATGAGCAGTTCTTC. It codes for CSANLAGGANEQFF.

This chain uses TRBV10-3 with TRBJ2-4, with TRBD2 as a possible D gene (7 bases). Trimming shortened V by 5 bases and J by 0 bases, and 20 bases separated the two germline ends. The CDR3 has 18 residues. Germline V gene sequence: CDR1 ENHRY, CDR2 SYGVKD. The CDR3 loop reads CAISPGALADVAKNIQYF. CDR3 coding DNA: TGTGCCATCAGTCCAGGGGCTCTAGCGGACGTAGCCAAAAACATTCAGTACTTC.

DNA of the CDR3: TGTGCCACCAGCTACCAGGACACTGAAGCTTTCTTT. Protein sequence: CATSYQDTEAFF. The V call is TRBV15, the J call TRBJ1-1, with unresolved D. The CDR3 length is 12 residues. CDR1 is LNHNV and CDR2 is YYDKDF in the germline V gene (reference sequence). The V end was cut by 5 bases, the J end by 3 bases, with 7 bases between. The full variable domain, rest sourced from reference TRBV15 and TRBJ1-1, is DAMVIQNPRYQVTQFGKPVTLSCSQTLNHNVMYWYQQKSSQAPKLLFHYYDKDFNNEADTPDNFQSRRPNTSFCFLDIRSPGLGDTAMYLCATSYQDTEAFFGQGTRLTVV.

This rearrangement joins TRBV6-5 to TRBJ1-1; perhaps TRBD1 as D (6 bases). The germline V gene has CDR1 MNHEY and CDR2 SVGAGI. The V end was cut by 4 bases, the J end by 4 bases, with 10 bases between. The CDR3 runs to 13 residues. The CDR3 reads CASSFLQGTEAFF. The CDR3 bases are TGTGCCAGCAGTTTTCTACAGGGCACTGAAGCTTTCTTT.

The rearrangement links TRBV2 to TRBJ2-7; perhaps TRBD1 as D (6 bases). Germline V gives CDR1 SNHLY, CDR2 FYNNEI. The CDR3 extends over 16 amino acids. The V and J ends lost 3 bases and 5 bases respectively, with 20 bases between them. As DNA, the CDR3 is TGTGCCAGCAGTGACGCTGTGGGGGCCCCCCCCAACGAGCAGTACTTC. It specifies CASSDAVGAPPNEQYF.

The chain recombines TRBV19 with TRBJ2-1, with 10 bases that match TRBD2. V dropped 2 bases and J dropped 6; count of bases not matched to a gene: 1. Germline V gene sequence: CDR1 LNHDA, CDR2 SQIVND (reference sequence). The CDR3 is 14 amino acids. The CDR3 sequence is CASSILAGANEQFF. In DNA form, the CDR3 reads TGTGCCAGTAGTATACTAGCGGGAGCCAATGAGCAGTTCTTC.

This chain uses TRBV19 with TRBJ2-7; 7 nucleotides align to TRBD1. J lost 1 base, V lost 4 bases, and 4 bases had no gene match. CDR1 and CDR2 from the germline V gene are LNHDA and SQIVND (reference sequence). This CDR3 is 14 amino acids long. The CDR3 DNA reads TGTGCCAGTAGTACAAGACAGGGATCCTACGAGCAGTACTTC. This codes for CASSTRQGSYEQYF. The full variable domain, in which reference TRBV19 and TRBJ2-7 provide the parts outside the CDR3, is DGGITQSPKYLFRKEGQNVTLSCEQNLNHDAMYWYRQDPGQGLRLIYYSQIVNDFQKGDIAEGYSVSREKKESFPLTVTSAQKNPTAFYLCASSTRQGSYEQYFGPGTRLTVT.

The rearrangement links TRBV7-6 to TRBJ1-4, with TRBD1 matching 7 bases. From germline, CDR1 is SGHVS and CDR2 FNYEAQ. Germline trimming cut 5 bases from V and 4 bases from J; bases unmatched to any gene: 7. CDR3 length: 15 residues. The CDR3 region is CASSQGTANNEKLFF. CDR3 bases: TGTGCCAGCAGCCAAGGGACAGCCAATAATGAAAAACTGTTTTTT.

The V gene is TRBV9, the J gene TRBJ1-1; D remains unclear. Germline V gene lookup returns CDR1 SGDLS and CDR2 YYNGEE. V was clipped by 0 bases and J by 4 bases, with 10 bases between them. The CDR3 length is 14 residues. The CDR3 here is CASSVVTGSTEAFF. CDR3 bases: TGTGCCAGCAGCGTAGTAACTGGGAGCACTGAAGCTTTCTTT.

The V call is TRBV7-9, the J call TRBJ2-7, with TRBD1 matching 7 bases. Germline CDR1 and CDR2: SEHNR and FQNEAQ (reference sequence). J was trimmed by 0 bases and V by 8 bases; bases with no gene match: 1. This CDR3 has 12 amino acids. The CDR3 DNA follows: TGTGCCAGCGAGGGGGCCTCCTACGAGCAGTACTTC. As protein: CASEGASYEQYF.

The rearrangement joins TRBV30 to TRBJ1-1, with TRBD1 matching over 7 bases. The CDR3 covers 13 residues. CDR1 GTSNPN and CDR2 SVGIG come from the germline V gene (reference sequence). V trimming: 1 base; J trimming: 8 bases; junction bases outside the gene matches: 7. The CDR3, as DNA: TGTGCCTGGAGTGCCAACCGGGACAGAGAAGCTTTCTTT. It codes for CAWSANRDREAFF.

This rearrangement joins TRBV5-1 to TRBJ1-2, with 9 bases identical to TRBD1. Looked up from germline, CDR1 is SGHRS and CDR2 is YFSETQ. This CDR3 is 16 amino acids long. With 3 bases clipped from V and 0 bases from J, the junction kept 6 bases outside the gene matches. The CDR3 is CASSSRDRETNYGYTF. DNA of the CDR3: TGCGCCAGCAGCTCACGGGACAGGGAAACTAACTATGGCTACACCTTC.

The DNA of the CDR3 is TGCGCCAGCAGCCTAGGGCGGACAGGGTGGGAGACCCAGTACTTC. Translation: CASSLGRTGWETQYF. The chain uses TRBV4-1 and TRBJ2-5; 8 bases are shared with TRBD1. The CDR3 spans 15 residues. CDR1 is MGHRA, CDR2 YSYEKL, per germline. The V gene end was trimmed by 4 bases and the J gene end by 5 bases; junction bases not matched to a gene: 9.

The chain is built from TRBV29-1 and TRBJ2-1; 8 bases agree with TRBD2. Per the germline V gene, CDR1 is SQVTM and CDR2 is ANQGSEA. The length of the CDR3 is 13 residues. Trimming cost V 5 bases and J 4 bases; bases outside gene matches: 4. CDR3 protein: CSVMGLGYNEQFF. The DNA for the CDR3 is TGCAGCGTTATGGGACTAGGGTACAATGAGCAGTTCTTC.

This clone was seen a handful of times. The J gene is TRBJ2-3, the V gene TRBV11-2; TRBD2 matches 7 bases. The CDR3 length is 18 residues. V lost 1 base and J lost 3; bases outside the gene matches: 13. Germline V CDR1 and CDR2: SGHAT, FQNNGV. CDR3: CASSLGFGAGVLTDTQYF. In DNA form, the CDR3 reads TGTGCCAGCAGCTTAGGATTTGGGGCGGGAGTCTTGACAGATACGCAGTATTTT.

This sequence joins TRBV2 and TRBJ1-4; no clear D gene. Germline V lookup: CDR1 SNHLY, CDR2 FYNNEI. Trimming left V 2 bases short and J 4 bases short, with 11 bases between. This CDR3 has 15 amino acids. CDR3 nucleotide sequence: TGTGCCAGCAGTGAACTCGTGGAGTTTAATGAAAAACTGTTTTTT. Its translation is CASSELVEFNEKLFF.

The rearrangement joins TRBV7-3 to TRBJ2-1, with 8 bases matching TRBD2. CDR1 and CDR2 from the germline V gene are SGHTA and FQGTGA. The CDR3 covers 15 residues. With 5 bases clipped from V and 9 bases from J, the junction kept 12 bases outside the gene matches. The CDR3 loop reads CASSLLTGTRREQFF. CDR3 DNA sequence: TGTGCCAGCAGCCTCCTGACCGGGACTAGACGTGAGCAGTTCTTC. The full variable domain, in which reference TRBV7-3 and TRBJ2-1 provide the parts outside the CDR3, is GAGVSQTPSNKVTEKGKYVELRCDPISGHTALYWYRQSLGQGPEFLIYFQGTGAADDSGLPNDRFFAVRPEGSVSTLKIQRTERGDSAVYLCASSLLTGTRREQFFGPGTRLTVL.

This sequence joins TRBV19 and TRBJ2-3; 7 bases align to TRBD1. Trimming took 4 bases from V and 2 from J; bases not matched to a gene: 6. Germline V gene lookup returns CDR1 LNHDA and CDR2 SQIVND (reference sequence). This CDR3 is 15 amino acids long. CDR3: CASSSWDSFTDTQYF. DNA of the CDR3: TGTGCCAGTAGTAGCTGGGACAGCTTCACAGATACGCAGTATTTT.